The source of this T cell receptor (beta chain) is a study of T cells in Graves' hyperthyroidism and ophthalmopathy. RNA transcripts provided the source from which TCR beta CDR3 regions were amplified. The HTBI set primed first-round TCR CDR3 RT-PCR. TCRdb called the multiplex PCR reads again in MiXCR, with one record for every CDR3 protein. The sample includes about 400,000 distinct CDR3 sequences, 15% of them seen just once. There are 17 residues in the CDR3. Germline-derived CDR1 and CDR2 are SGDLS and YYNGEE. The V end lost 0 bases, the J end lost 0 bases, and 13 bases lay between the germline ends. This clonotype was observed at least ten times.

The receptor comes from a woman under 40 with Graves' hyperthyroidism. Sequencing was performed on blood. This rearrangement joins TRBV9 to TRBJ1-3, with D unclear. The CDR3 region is CASSVEGSGTSGNTIYF. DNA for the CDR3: TGTGCCAGCAGCGTAGAGGGCAGCGGAACCTCTGGAAACACCATATATTTT.